This note documents a single TCR beta chain sequence. This sample is part of a study of blood T cell repertoires in COVID-19. This CDR3 spans 14 amino acids. V was shortened by 4 bases and J by 5 bases, with 14 bases between the two germline ends. CDR1 and CDR2 from the germline V gene are LGHDT and YNNKEL (reference sequence). The repertoire was sequenced with immunoSEQ multiplex PCR; TCRdb's copy has only in-frame clones and lacks some. The sample shows roughly 42,000 clones, 90% of them seen only once. Material for sequencing was peripheral blood. This TCR was recovered from a man aged 50-60 years with active COVID-19. V gene TRBV3-1 (or the pseudogene TRBV3-2) combines with J gene TRBJ1-1; D not resolved. The chain's CDR3 is CASSPARERTEAFF. The CDR3 nucleotides read TGTGCCAGCAGCCCCGCCCGGGAAAGGACTGAAGCTTTCTTT.